This TCR beta chain was recovered during a study of cytomegalovirus exposure and HLA in healthy donors. With 60 Vbeta and 13 Jbeta primers, the PCR was carried out. Repertoires were generated with immunoSEQ multiplex PCR, while TCRdb's copy carries only in-frame clones and drops some. The table counts fewer than 250,000 clones; roughly 0.98% lies in the top ten. This TCR was sampled from a woman younger than 45 in good health and CMV-seropositive. The sample comprised PBMCs.

CDR3: CARSWDGTGAMNTEAFF. In DNA, the CDR3 is TGTGCCAGGAGTTGGGATGGGACAGGGGCCATGAACACTGAAGCTTTCTTT. This chain connects TRBV19 to TRBJ1-1, with 10 bases lining up with TRBD1. V gave up 9 bases and J gave up 0 bases; unmatched junction bases: 13. CDR1 LNHDA and CDR2 SQIVND come from the germline V gene (reference sequence). The CDR3 is made up of 17 amino acids. Full variable domain (outside the CDR3, taken from reference TRBV19 and TRBJ1-1): DGGITQSPKYLFRKEGQNVTLSCEQNLNHDAMYWYRQDPGQGLRLIYYSQIVNDFQKGDIAEGYSVSREKKESFPLTVTSAQKNPTAFYLCARSWDGTGAMNTEAFFGQGTRLTVV.